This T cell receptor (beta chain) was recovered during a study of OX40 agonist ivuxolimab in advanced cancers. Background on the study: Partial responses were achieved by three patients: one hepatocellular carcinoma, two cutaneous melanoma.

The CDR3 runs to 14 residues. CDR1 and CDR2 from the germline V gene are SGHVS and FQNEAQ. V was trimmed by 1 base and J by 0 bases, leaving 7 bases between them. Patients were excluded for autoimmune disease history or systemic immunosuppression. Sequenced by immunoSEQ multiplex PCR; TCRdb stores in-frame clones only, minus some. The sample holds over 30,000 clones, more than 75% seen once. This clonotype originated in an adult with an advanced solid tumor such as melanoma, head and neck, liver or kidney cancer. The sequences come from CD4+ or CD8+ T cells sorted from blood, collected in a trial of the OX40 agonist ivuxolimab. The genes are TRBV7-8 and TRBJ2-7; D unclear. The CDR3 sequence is CASSLVFGSYEQYF. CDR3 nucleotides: TGTGCCAGCAGCTTAGTCTTTGGCTCCTACGAGCAGTACTTC.